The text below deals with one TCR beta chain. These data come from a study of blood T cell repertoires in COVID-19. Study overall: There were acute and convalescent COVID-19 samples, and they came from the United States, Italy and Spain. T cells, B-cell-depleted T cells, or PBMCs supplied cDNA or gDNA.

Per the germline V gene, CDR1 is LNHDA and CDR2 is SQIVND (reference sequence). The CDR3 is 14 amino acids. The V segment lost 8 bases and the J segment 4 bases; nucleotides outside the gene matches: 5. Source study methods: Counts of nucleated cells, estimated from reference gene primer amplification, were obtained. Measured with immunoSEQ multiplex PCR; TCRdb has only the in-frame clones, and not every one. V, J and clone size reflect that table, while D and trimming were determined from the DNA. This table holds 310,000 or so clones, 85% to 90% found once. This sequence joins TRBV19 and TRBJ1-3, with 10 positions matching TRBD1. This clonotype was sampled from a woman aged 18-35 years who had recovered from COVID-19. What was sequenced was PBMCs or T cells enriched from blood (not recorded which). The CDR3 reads CASRGQGEGNTIYF. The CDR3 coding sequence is TGTGCCAGTCGTGGACAGGGGGAAGGAAACACCATATATTTT.